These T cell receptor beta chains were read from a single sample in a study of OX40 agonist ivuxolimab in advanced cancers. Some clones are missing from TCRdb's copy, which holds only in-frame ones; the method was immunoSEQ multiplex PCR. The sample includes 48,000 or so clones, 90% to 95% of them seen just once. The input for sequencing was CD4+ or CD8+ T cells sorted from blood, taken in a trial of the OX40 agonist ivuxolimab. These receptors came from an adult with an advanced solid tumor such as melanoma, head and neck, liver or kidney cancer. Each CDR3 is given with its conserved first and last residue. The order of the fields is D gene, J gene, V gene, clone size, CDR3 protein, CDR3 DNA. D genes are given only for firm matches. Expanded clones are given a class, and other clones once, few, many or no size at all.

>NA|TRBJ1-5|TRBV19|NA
CASSIGFGGGQPQHF
TGTGCCAGTAGTATAGGATTCGGGGGTGGTCAGCCCCAGCATTTT
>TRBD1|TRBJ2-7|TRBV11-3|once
CASSSTGGSYEQYF
TGTGCCAGCAGCTCCACAGGGGGTTCCTACGAGCAGTACTTC
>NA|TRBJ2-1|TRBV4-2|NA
CASSPGLSYNEQFF
TGTGCCAGCAGCCCAGGACTGAGCTACAATGAGCAGTTCTTC
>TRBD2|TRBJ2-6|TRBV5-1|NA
CATYSGGGRSGANVLTF
TGCGCCACCTACTCGGGAGGGGGAAGATCTGGGGCCAACGTCCTGACTTTC
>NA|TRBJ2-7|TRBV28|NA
CASKLRSAYEQYF
TGTGCCAGCAAACTACGGAGCGCCTACGAGCAGTACTTC
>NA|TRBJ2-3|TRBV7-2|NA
CASSLTIDTQYF
TGTGCCAGCAGTCTAACTATAGATACGCAGTATTTT
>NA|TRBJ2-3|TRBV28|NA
CASGQTARTDTQYF
TGTGCCAGCGGACAGACAGCCCGCACAGATACGCAGTATTTT
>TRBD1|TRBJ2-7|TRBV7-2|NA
CASSLDSRTGYHEQYF
TGTGCCAGCAGCTTAGATAGCAGGACAGGGTACCACGAGCAGTACTTC
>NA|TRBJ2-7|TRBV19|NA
CASSAGTSYEQYF
TGTGCCAGTAGTGCCGGGACTTCCTACGAGCAGTACTTC
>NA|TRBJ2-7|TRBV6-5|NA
CASSYSSEQYF
TGTGCCAGCAGTTACTCTTCCGAGCAGTACTTC
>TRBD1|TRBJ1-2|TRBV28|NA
CASSSKGQGYGYTF
TGTGCCAGCAGTTCTAAAGGACAGGGCTATGGCTACACCTTC
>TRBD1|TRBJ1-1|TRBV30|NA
CAWSVGQGFTEAFF
TGTGCCTGGAGTGTGGGACAGGGATTCACTGAAGCTTTCTTT